This T cell receptor (beta chain) is from a study of blood T cell repertoires in COVID-19. TCRdb's table, derived via immunoSEQ multiplex PCR, lists solely in-frame clones and lacks some. The sample has around 110,000 clones, just over 90% seen once. This CDR3 comprises 15 residues. The V end was cut by 0 bases, the J end by 5 bases, with 10 bases between. The germline CDR1 and CDR2 sequences are KGHSH and LQKENI. The receptor's source is a woman aged 25-40 years with acute or convalescent COVID-19. The chain recombines TRBV18 with TRBJ1-4; a possible D gene is TRBD1 (6 bases). Input material: peripheral blood. The CDR3 loop reads CASSPPTGLNEKLFF. Here the CDR3 DNA reads TGTGCCAGCTCACCACCGACAGGTTTAAATGAAAAACTGTTTTTT.